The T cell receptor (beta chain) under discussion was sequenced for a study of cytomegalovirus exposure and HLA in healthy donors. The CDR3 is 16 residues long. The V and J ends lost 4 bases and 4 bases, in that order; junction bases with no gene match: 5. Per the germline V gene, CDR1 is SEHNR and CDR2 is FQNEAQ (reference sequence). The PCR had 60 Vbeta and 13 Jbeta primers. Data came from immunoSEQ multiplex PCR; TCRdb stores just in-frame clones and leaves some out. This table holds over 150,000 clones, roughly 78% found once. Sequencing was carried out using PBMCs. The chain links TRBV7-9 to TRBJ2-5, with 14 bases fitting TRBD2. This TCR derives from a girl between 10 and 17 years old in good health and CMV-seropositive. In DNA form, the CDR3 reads TGTGCCAGCAGCTCGGGGGGACTAGCGGGGGTAGAGACCCAGTACTTC. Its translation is CASSSGGLAGVETQYF.